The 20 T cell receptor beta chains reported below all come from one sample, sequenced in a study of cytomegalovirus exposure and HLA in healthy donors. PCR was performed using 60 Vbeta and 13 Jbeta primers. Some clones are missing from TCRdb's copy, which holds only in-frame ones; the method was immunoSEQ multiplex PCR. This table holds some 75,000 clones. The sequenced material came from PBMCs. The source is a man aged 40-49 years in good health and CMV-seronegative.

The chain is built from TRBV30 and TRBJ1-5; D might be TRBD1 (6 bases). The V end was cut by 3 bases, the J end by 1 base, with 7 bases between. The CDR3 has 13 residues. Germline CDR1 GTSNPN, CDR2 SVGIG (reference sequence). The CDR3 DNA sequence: TGTGCCTGGAGAGGACAGAGCAATCAGCCCCAGCATTTT. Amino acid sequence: CAWRGQSNQPQHF. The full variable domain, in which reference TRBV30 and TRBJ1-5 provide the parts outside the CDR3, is SQTIHQWPATLVQPVGSPLSLECTVEGTSNPNLYWYRQAAGRGLQLLFYSVGIGQISSEVPQNLSASRPQDRQFILSSKKLLLSDSGFYLCAWRGQSNQPQHFGDGTRLSIL.

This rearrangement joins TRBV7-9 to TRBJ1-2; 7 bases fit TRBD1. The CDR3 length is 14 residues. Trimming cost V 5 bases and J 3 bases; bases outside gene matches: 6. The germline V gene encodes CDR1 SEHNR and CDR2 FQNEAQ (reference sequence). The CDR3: CASSLDRDYYGYTF. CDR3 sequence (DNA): TGTGCCAGCAGCCTAGACAGGGATTACTATGGCTACACCTTC.

The CDR3 coding sequence is TGTGCCAGCAGTTTCGACAGGGAATACGAGCAGTACTTC. Encoded protein: CASSFDREYEQYF. The chain uses TRBV11-3 and TRBJ2-7; 7 nucleotides line up with TRBD1. This CDR3 has 13 amino acids. Trimming took 6 bases from V and 4 from J; bases not matched to a gene: 6. The germline CDR1 and CDR2 sequences are SGHNT and YENEEA. Using reference TRBV11-3 and TRBJ2-7 for the parts outside the CDR3, the full variable domain is EAGVVQSPRYKIIEKKQPVAFWCNPISGHNTLYWYLQNLGQGPELLIRYENEEAVDDSQLPKDRFSAERLKGVDSTLKIQPAELGDSAVYLCASSFDREYEQYFGPGTRLTVT.

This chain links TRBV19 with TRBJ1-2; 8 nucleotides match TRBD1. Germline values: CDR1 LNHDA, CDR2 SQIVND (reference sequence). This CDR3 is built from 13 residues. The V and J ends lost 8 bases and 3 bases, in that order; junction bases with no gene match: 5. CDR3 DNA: TGTGCCAGTCACTCAGGGGGCGACTATGGCTACACCTTC. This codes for CASHSGGDYGYTF.

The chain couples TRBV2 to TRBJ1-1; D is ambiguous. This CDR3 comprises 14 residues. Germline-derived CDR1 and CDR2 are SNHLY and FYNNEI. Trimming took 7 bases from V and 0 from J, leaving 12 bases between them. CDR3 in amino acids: CASTPGRLNTEAFF. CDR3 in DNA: TGTGCCAGCACCCCGGGTAGATTGAACACTGAAGCTTTCTTT. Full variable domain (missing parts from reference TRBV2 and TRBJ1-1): EPEVTQTPSHQVTQMGQEVILRCVPISNHLYFYWYRQILGQKVEFLVSFYNNEISEKSEIFDDQFSVERPDGSNFTLKIRSTKLEDSAMYFCASTPGRLNTEAFFGQGTRLTVV.

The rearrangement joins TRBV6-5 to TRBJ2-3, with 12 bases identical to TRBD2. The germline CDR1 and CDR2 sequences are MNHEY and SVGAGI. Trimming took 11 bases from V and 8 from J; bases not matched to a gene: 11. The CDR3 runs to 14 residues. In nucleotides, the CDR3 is TGTGCCTGCGGACTAGCGGGACCCCGGGGTACGCAGTATTTT. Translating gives CACGLAGPRGTQYF.

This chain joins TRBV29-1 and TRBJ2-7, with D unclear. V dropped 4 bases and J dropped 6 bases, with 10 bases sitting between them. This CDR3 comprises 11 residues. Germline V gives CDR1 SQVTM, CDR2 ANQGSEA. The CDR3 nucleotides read TGCAGCGTTGTTAACCCCGGCGAGCAGTACTTC. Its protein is CSVVNPGEQYF.

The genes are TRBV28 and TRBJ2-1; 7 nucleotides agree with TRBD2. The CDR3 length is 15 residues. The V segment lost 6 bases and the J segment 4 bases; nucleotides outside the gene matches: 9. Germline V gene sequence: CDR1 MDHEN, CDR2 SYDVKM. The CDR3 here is CASSRTGGYYNEQFF. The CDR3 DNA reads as TGTGCCAGCAGCCGGACCGGGGGGTATTACAATGAGCAGTTCTTC.

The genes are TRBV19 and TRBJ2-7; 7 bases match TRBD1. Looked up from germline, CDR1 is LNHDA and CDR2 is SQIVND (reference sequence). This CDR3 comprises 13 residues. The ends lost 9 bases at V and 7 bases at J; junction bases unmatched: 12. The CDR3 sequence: CASFDRVGGEQYF. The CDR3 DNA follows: TGTGCCAGCTTCGACAGGGTCGGAGGTGAGCAGTACTTC.

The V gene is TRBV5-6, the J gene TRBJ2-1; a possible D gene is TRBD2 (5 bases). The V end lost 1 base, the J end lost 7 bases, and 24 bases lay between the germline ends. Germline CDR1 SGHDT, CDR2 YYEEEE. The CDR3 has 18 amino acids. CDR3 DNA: TGTGCCAGCAGCTTGAAAGGTTTTGGGCAGCGGCCGGGAAATGAGCAGTTCTTC. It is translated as CASSLKGFGQRPGNEQFF.

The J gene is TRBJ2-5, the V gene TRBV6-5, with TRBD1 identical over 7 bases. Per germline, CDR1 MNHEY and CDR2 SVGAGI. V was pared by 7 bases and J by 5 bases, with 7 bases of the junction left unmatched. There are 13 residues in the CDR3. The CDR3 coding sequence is TGTGCCAGCACTCGGACAGGAGTTGAGACCCAGTACTTC. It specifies CASTRTGVETQYF.

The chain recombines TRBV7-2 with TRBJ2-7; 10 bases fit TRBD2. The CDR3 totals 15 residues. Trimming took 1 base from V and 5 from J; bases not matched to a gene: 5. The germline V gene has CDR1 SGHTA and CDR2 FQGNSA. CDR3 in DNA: TGTGCCAGCAGCTTAGGATTTAGCGGGGGGAACGAGCAGTACTTC. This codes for CASSLGFSGGNEQYF.

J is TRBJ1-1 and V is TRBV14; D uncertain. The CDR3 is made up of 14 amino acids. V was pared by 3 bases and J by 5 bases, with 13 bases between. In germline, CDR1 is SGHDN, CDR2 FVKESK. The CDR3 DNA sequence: TGTGCCAGCAGCCAGGGCAGGCTTGGGACTGAAGCTTTCTTT. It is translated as CASSQGRLGTEAFF.

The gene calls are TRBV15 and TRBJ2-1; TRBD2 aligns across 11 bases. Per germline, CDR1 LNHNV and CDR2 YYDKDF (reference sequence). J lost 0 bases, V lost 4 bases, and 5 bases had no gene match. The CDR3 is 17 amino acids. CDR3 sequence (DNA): TGTGCCACCAGCACACTAGCGGGGGCCAGCTCCTACAATGAGCAGTTCTTC. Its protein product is CATSTLAGASSYNEQFF.

The CDR3 region is CASSRWATEAFF. The CDR3 DNA sequence: TGTGCCAGCAGCAGGTGGGCCACTGAAGCTTTCTTT. V and J are TRBV13 and TRBJ1-1; D ambiguous. In germline, CDR1 is PRHDT, CDR2 FYEKMQ (reference sequence). The V end was cut by 5 bases, the J end by 4 bases, with 8 bases between. The CDR3 consists of 12 residues.

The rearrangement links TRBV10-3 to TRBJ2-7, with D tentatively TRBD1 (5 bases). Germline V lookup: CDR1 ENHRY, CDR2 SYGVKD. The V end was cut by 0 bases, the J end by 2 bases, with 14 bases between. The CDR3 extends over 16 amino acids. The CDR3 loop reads CAISESSDSKTYEQYF. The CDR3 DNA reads TGTGCCATCAGTGAGTCGAGTGACAGCAAAACCTACGAGCAGTACTTC.

The CDR3 region is CASSLGRLAYEQYF. The CDR3 nucleotides are TGTGCCAGCAGCTTAGGTCGGCTAGCCTACGAGCAGTACTTC. The chain recombines TRBV7-2 with TRBJ2-7, with D uncertain. V was trimmed by 1 base and J by 2 bases, leaving 9 bases between them. From germline, CDR1 is SGHTA and CDR2 FQGNSA. The CDR3 length is 14 residues.

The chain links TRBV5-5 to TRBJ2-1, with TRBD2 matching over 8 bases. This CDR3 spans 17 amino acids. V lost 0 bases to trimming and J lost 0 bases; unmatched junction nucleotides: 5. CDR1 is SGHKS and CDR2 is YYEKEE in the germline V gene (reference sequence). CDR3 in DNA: TGTGCCAGCAGCTTGGTCCTCGGGGGGGCCTCCTACAATGAGCAGTTCTTC. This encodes CASSLVLGGASYNEQFF.

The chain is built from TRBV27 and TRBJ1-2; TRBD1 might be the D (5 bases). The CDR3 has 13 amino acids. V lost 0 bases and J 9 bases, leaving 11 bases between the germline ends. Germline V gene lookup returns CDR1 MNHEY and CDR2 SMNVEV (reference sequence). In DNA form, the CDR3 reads TGTGCCAGCAGTTTATCGGGAGGGGTAAGCTACACCTTC. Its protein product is CASSLSGGVSYTF.

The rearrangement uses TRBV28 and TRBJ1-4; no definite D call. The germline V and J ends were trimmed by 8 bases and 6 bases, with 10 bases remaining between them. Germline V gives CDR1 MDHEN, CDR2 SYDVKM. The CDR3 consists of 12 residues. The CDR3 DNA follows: TGTGCCAGCGGCCAGGTTTATGAAAAACTGTTTTTT. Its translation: CASGQVYEKLFF.